A selection of T cell receptor beta chains follows, all from one sample in a study of blood T cells in healthy people across ages. TCRdb called the 5' RACE reads again in MiXCR, with one record for every CDR3 protein. The table records about 830,000 distinct CDR3 sequences, 58% of them present only once. The sequencing sample was made of blood. Receptors originate from a young man in good health. Both conserved end residues are part of each CDR3. A D gene is named only where the DNA matches it firmly. Clone size is not always given. Where it is, it says once, few, many or a class for expanded clones.

V gene	J gene	clone size	D gene	CDR3 protein	CDR3 DNA
TRBV29-1	TRBJ2-6	-	-	CSVIRHRSGANVLTF	TGCAGCGTTATCCGACACCGCTCTGGGGCCAACGTCCTGACTTTC
TRBV2	TRBJ1-2	-	-	CASIRPGPDGYTF	TGTGCCAGCATTCGACCAGGGCCGGATGGCTACACCTTC
TRBV12-3/TRBV12-4	TRBJ1-2	few	-	CASSLSGTSNRYTF	TGTGCCAGCAGTTTGTCAGGAACTAGCAATCGCTACACCTTC
TRBV20-1	TRBJ2-5	-	TRBD1	CSARDLGTDVRKQYF	TGCAGTGCTAGAGATCTGGGGACAGACGTACGAAAGCAGTACTTC
TRBV28	TRBJ2-1	-	TRBD2	CASSLGLAGVWNEQFF	TGTGCCAGCAGTTTAGGGCTAGCGGGAGTTTGGAATGAGCAGTTCTTC
TRBV7-2	TRBJ2-1	-	-	CASSLGGGARFEQFF	TGTGCCAGCAGCTTAGGCGGCGGGGCCCGTTTTGAGCAGTTCTTC
TRBV10-3	TRBJ2-4	-	-	CAISDRTAGKNIQYF	TGTGCCATCTCTGACCGGACGGCGGGGAAAAACATTCAGTACTTC
TRBV29-1	TRBJ2-1	-	-	CSVVYEEQFF	TGCAGCGTTGTATACGAGGAGCAGTTCTTC
TRBV28	TRBJ1-5	-	TRBD1	CASSWRTGGHQPQHF	TGTGCCAGCAGTTGGAGGACAGGGGGGCATCAGCCCCAGCATTTT
TRBV9	TRBJ2-1	-	-	CASSVAPRADNEQFF	TGTGCCAGCAGCGTAGCTCCGAGGGCGGACAATGAGCAGTTCTTC
TRBV20-1	TRBJ2-3	-	TRBD1	CSAGTGGPATDTQYF	TGCAGTGCTGGAACAGGGGGCCCCGCCACAGATACGCAGTATTTT
TRBV6-1	TRBJ2-5	-	TRBD2	CASCGLAGGPRTREQYF	TGTGCCAGCTGCGGTCTAGCGGGAGGGCCGCGGACCAGGGAGCAGTACTTT
TRBV6-2/TRBV6-3	TRBJ2-1	-	TRBD2	CASRGLAGAHNEQFF	TGTGCCAGCCGGGGACTAGCGGGCGCACACAATGAGCAGTTCTTC
TRBV12-3/TRBV12-4	TRBJ2-1	few	-	CASSLGEPNEQFF	TGTGCCAGCAGTTTGGGCGAACCCAATGAGCAGTTCTTC
TRBV5-1	TRBJ1-1	-	-	CASSLQPGSNTEAFF	TGCGCCAGCAGCTTGCAACCAGGATCGAACACTGAAGCTTTCTTT
TRBV20-1	TRBJ2-1	-	TRBD2	CSARDLIAGLAGYEQFF	TGCAGTGCTAGAGATTTAATCGCGGGACTAGCGGGATATGAGCAGTTCTTC
TRBV7-2	TRBJ2-5	-	-	CASSLRVLEGPDQYF	TGTGCCAGCAGCTTACGCGTTTTAGAGGGGCCGGACCAGTACTTC
TRBV10-3	TRBJ2-1	-	-	CAISEKEFNEQFF	TGTGCCATCAGTGAAAAAGAGTTCAATGAGCAGTTCTTC
TRBV29-1	TRBJ1-4	few	-	CSAMWGGNEKLFF	TGCAGCGCCATGTGGGGAGGTAATGAAAAACTGTTTTTT
TRBV2	TRBJ2-5	few	-	CASSASNQETQYF	TGTGCCAGCAGTGCGAGCAATCAAGAGACCCAGTACTTC
TRBV20-1	TRBJ1-5	-	-	CSASTEETQPQHF	TGCAGTGCTAGTACCGAAGAGACCCAGCCCCAGCATTTT
TRBV7-2	TRBJ2-2	few	-	CASSYSGTGRTGELFF	TGTGCCAGCAGCTATAGCGGGACAGGGCGGACCGGGGAGCTGTTTTTT
TRBV20-1	TRBJ2-3	once	-	CSARGDGTTSGYGPRDTQYF	TGCAGTGCTAGGGGCGACGGGACCACGTCTGGATATGGGCCGCGAGATACGCAGTATTTT
TRBV4-1	TRBJ1-2	-	-	CASSQGQNSYGYTF	TGCGCCAGCAGCCAAGGTCAGAACTCCTATGGCTACACCTTC
TRBV11-2	TRBJ2-5	few	-	CASSFLQETQYF	TGTGCCAGCAGCTTTCTCCAAGAGACCCAGTACTTC
TRBV7-6	TRBJ2-3	-	TRBD2	CASCPSGGPTDTQYF	TGTGCCAGTTGCCCTAGCGGGGGGCCCACAGATACGCAGTATTTT
TRBV20-1	TRBJ2-1	once	-	CSAGETYNEQFF	TGCAGTGCAGGGGAGACCTACAATGAGCAGTTCTTC
TRBV2	TRBJ1-2	few	-	CASILPEQGFSGYTF	TGTGCCAGCATCCTCCCTGAACAGGGTTTCTCTGGCTACACCTTC
TRBV4-3	TRBJ2-1	-	TRBD2	CASSQDRAGYNEQFF	TGCGCCAGCAGCCAAGACCGAGCGGGGTACAATGAGCAGTTCTTC
TRBV28	TRBJ2-2	few	-	CASSLWGLATGPGELFF	TGTGCCAGCAGTTTATGGGGTCTGGCGACCGGGCCCGGGGAGCTGTTTTTT
TRBV29-1	TRBJ2-7	few	TRBD2	CSVEAGGPSYEQYF	TGCAGCGTTGAGGCGGGGGGACCATCCTACGAGCAGTACTTC
TRBV27	TRBJ1-1	-	-	CASSSPGPRWTEAFF	TGTGCCAGCAGTTCTCCGGGACCCCGATGGACTGAAGCTTTCTTT